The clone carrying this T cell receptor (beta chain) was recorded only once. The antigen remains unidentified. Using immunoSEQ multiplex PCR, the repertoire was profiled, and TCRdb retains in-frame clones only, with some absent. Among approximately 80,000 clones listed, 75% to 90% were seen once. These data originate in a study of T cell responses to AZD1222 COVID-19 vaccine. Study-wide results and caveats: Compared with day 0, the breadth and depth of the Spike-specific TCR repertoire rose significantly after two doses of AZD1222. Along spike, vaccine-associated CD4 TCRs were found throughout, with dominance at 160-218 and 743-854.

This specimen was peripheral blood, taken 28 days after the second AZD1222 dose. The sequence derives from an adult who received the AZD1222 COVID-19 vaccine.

CDR3 residues: CASSWKQGIKNQPQHF. As DNA, the CDR3 is TGCGCCAGCAGCTGGAAACAGGGAATTAAAAATCAGCCCCAGCATTTT. This chain links TRBV5-1 with TRBJ1-5, with D possibly matching TRBD1 (6 bases). The V and J ends lost 3 bases and 4 bases respectively, with 17 bases between them. The CDR3 has 16 amino acids. Germline V gives CDR1 SGHRS, CDR2 YFSETQ. Drawing the rest from reference TRBV5-1 and TRBJ1-5, the complete variable domain is KAGVTQTPRYLIKTRGQQVTLSCSPISGHRSVSWYQQTPGQGLQFLFEYFSETQRNKGNFPGRFSGRQFSNSRSEMNVSTLELGDSALYLCASSWKQGIKNQPQHFGDGTRLSIL.